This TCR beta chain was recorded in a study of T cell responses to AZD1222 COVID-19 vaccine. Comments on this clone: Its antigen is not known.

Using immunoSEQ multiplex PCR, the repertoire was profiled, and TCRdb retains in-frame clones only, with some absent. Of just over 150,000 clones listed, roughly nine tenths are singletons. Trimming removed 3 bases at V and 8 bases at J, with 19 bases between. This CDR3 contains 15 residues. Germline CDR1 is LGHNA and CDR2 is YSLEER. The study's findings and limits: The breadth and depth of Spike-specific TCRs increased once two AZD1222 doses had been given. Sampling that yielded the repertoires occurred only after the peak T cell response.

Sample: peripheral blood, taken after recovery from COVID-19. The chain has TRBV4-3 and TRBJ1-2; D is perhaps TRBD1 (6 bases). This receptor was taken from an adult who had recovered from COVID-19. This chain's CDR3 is CASSHHGTSAGGYTF. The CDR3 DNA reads TGCGCCAGCAGCCACCATGGGACATCAGCCGGCGGCTACACCTTC.